This T cell receptor (beta chain) derives from a study of metastatic and nonmetastatic thyroid tumors. Across the whole study: A comparison of repertoires was made across blood and tumor or nodule tissue from malignant and benign thyroid patients.

This CDR3 spans 13 amino acids. The ends lost 2 bases at V and 6 bases at J; junction bases unmatched: 6. Germline CDR1 and CDR2: DFQATT and SNEGSKA (reference sequence). General study results and limits: In blood and tumor, TCR beta diversity was reportedly significantly higher in malignant thyroid tumors than in benign nodules.

Per the original methods: A papillary thyroid cancer distant-metastasis classifier was built from CDR3 differences across clinicopathological groups. TCRdb reanalyzed the PCR reads via MiXCR. None of the V and J calls come from the authors' own analysis; TCRdb made them. The sample consists of approximately 20,000 clones, under 45% of them appearing once. Note on this clone: What it binds is unknown.

All patients were treatment-naive before thyroid surgery. This chain connects TRBV20-1 to TRBJ1-2; 7 positions match TRBD1. This receptor was taken from a female donor with papillary thyroid cancer or a benign thyroid nodule (not recorded which). Some clones in this sample may be carry-over from other donors' samples. The sequenced sample was tumor tissue. The CDR3 loop reads CSARLDRVDGYTF. Written as DNA, the CDR3 is TGCAGTGCTAGATTAGACAGGGTAGATGGCTACACCTTC.